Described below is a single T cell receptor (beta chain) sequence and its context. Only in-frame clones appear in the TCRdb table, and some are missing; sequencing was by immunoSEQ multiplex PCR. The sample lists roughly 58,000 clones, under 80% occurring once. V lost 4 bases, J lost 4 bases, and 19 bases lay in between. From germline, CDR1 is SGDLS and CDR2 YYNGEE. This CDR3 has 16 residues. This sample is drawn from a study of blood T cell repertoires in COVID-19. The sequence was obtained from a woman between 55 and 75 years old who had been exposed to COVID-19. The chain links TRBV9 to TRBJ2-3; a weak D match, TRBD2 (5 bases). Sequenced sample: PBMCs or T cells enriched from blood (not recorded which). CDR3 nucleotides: TGTGCCAGCAGCTATAGGGCTGGGAGTGGCGCAGATACGCAGTATTTT. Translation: CASSYRAGSGADTQYF.